Listed below are T cell receptor beta chains from one sample, sequenced in a study of OX40 agonist ivuxolimab in advanced cancers. Clones were read by immunoSEQ multiplex PCR, and TCRdb kept only the in-frame ones, dropping some. This table holds 75,000 to 80,000 clones, 80% to 90% found once. Material: CD4+ or CD8+ T cells sorted from blood, obtained in a trial of the OX40 agonist ivuxolimab. These receptors all stem from an adult with an advanced solid tumor such as melanoma, head and neck, liver or kidney cancer. The CDR3 runs from the conserved cysteine through the conserved F or W. D genes are given only for firm matches. Clone size is stated in some rows and not others, as once, few, many or a class when expanded.

TRBJ1-1,.,TRBD1,TRBV6-5,TGTGCCAGCAGTTACTCACCCCCGGGACAGGGGTTTGAAGCTTTCTTT,CASSYSPPGQGFEAFF
TRBJ1-2,.,.,TRBV5-1,TGCGCCAGCAGCTTGGTTGGGGAAGGTAATGGCTACACCTTC,CASSLVGEGNGYTF
TRBJ2-6,once,TRBD1,TRBV19,TGTGCCAGTAGTATGGGACAGTGGATCTCTGGGGCCAACGTCCTGACTTTC,CASSMGQWISGANVLTF
TRBJ2-1,.,.,TRBV2,TGTGCCAGCGTATACCGGGGGCATCTAGGCGATGAGCAGTTCTTC,CASVYRGHLGDEQFF
TRBJ2-7,.,.,TRBV10-3,TGTGCCATCAGTGGGATCTCCCACGAGCAGTACTTC,CAISGISHEQYF
TRBJ2-1,.,.,TRBV7-2,TGTGCCAGCAGCCCCCCACGGGGCGGGAACAATGAGCAGTTCTTC,CASSPPRGGNNEQFF
TRBJ2-3,.,.,TRBV25-1,TGTGCCAGCAGTGCCACAGGGACAGATACGCAGTATTTT,CASSATGTDTQYF
TRBJ2-5,.,TRBD2,TRBV7-2,TGTGCCAGCAGCTTCAGTAGCGGGGCTTTCCAAGAGACCCAGTACTTC,CASSFSSGAFQETQYF
TRBJ2-5,.,.,TRBV6-6,TGTGCCAGCAGTTTCCAGGGAGGAGCGGAGACCCAGTACTTC,CASSFQGGAETQYF
TRBJ2-1,.,.,TRBV11-2,TGTGCCAGCAGCTCATCAGTGGGGCCCCAGTTCTTC,CASSSSVGPQFF
TRBJ2-4,.,.,TRBV6-6,TGTGCCAGCACAGGGAAGAACATTCAGTACTTC,CASTGKNIQYF
TRBJ1-5,few,.,TRBV12-5,TGTGCTAGTGGTTTGTATGGCAATCAGCCCCAGCATTTT,CASGLYGNQPQHF
TRBJ1-5,.,.,TRBV11-2,TGTGCCAGCAGCTTAGATACCGGACAGCCCCAGCATTTT,CASSLDTGQPQHF
TRBJ2-2,.,.,TRBV4-2,TGTGCCAGCAGCCAAGATTCCCTTTCTCGTGTGGCTAGCGGGGAGCTGTTTTTT,CASSQDSLSRVASGELFF
TRBJ1-2,.,TRBD1,TRBV27,TGTGCCAGCAGCCAGACAGGGGGGTATGGCTACACCTTC,CASSQTGGYGYTF
TRBJ1-1,.,TRBD1,TRBV11-3,TGTGCCAGCAGCCACCGGGACAGAGACACTGAAGCTTTCTTT,CASSHRDRDTEAFF
TRBJ1-5,.,.,TRBV6-1,TGTGCCAGCAGTGAAGGGGGGATGAGAAGCAATCAGCCCCAGCATTTT,CASSEGGMRSNQPQHF
TRBJ1-4,.,TRBD1,TRBV30,TGTGCCTGGAGTCCGGGACAGGGGGCACGTGAAAAACTGTTTTTT,CAWSPGQGAREKLFF
TRBJ1-1,.,.,TRBV28,TGTGCCAGCAGTTTATATGACCGGCGGACCGAAGCTTTCTTT,CASSLYDRRTEAFF
TRBJ1-1,.,.,TRBV7-9,TGTGCCAGCAGCTTAGGCGACCGACAGAACACTGAAGCTTTCTTT,CASSLGDRQNTEAFF
TRBJ1-5,.,.,TRBV6-5,TGTGCCAGCAGCCCCAGGGGCCTCGGGAATCAGCCCCAGCATTTT,CASSPRGLGNQPQHF
TRBJ1-2,.,TRBD1,TRBV7-2,TGTGCCAGCAGCTCTTTAGGACAGGGTGTTGACTATGGCTACACCTTC,CASSSLGQGVDYGYTF
TRBJ2-3,.,TRBD2,TRBV18,TGTGCCAGCTCCGCTCGCTTGGCTAGCGGACCCCAGGATACGCAGTATTTT,CASSARLASGPQDTQYF
TRBJ2-7,.,.,TRBV6-6,TGTGCCAGCAGTTACGAGTCCGTTTCCTACGAGCAGTACTTC,CASSYESVSYEQYF
TRBJ2-7,.,TRBD1,TRBV4-1,TGCGCCAGCAGCCAAGCTCCGGGACAGGTGGGCGAGCAGTACTTC,CASSQAPGQVGEQYF
TRBJ2-6,.,.,TRBV5-6,TGTGCCAGCAGCTTGTGGTCTGGGGCCAACGTCCTGACTTTC,CASSLWSGANVLTF
TRBJ2-3,.,TRBD2,TRBV5-6,TGTGCCAGCAGCGGGGGACTAGCGGGAGGGCAAAACACAGATACGCAGTATTTT,CASSGGLAGGQNTDTQYF
TRBJ1-6,.,TRBD1,TRBV4-2,TGTGCCAGCGCGGGGGGACAGGAAAATTCACCCCTCCACTTT,CASAGGQENSPLHF
TRBJ2-2,few,TRBD1,TRBV30,TGTGCCTGCACCGGGACAGACAGCACCGGGGAGCTGTTTTTT,CACTGTDSTGELFF
TRBJ2-6,.,.,TRBV5-1,TGCGCCAGCAGCTCCCGTGGAGGGTCAGTAGGCTCTGGGGCCAACGTCCTGACTTTC,CASSSRGGSVGSGANVLTF
TRBJ2-5,.,TRBD1,TRBV7-6,TGTGCCAGCAGTTTTAACCCGGGACAGGCAAAAGAGACCCAGTACTTC,CASSFNPGQAKETQYF
TRBJ1-2,.,.,TRBV2,TGTGCCAGCAGTACCGGACAGAATTATGGCTACACCTTC,CASSTGQNYGYTF
TRBJ1-4,.,TRBD1,TRBV19,TGTGCCAGTACTAAGGGACAGGACCGGGAAAAACTGTTTTTT,CASTKGQDREKLFF
TRBJ1-1,.,.,TRBV28,TGTGCCAGCACCCCACCGCGAAGGTTGAACACTGAAGCTTTCTTT,CASTPPRRLNTEAFF
TRBJ1-6,.,.,TRBV5-4,TGTGCCAGCAGCTTTATGAATAGGGTCGGGGGCAATTCACCCCTCCACTTT,CASSFMNRVGGNSPLHF
TRBJ1-4,.,TRBD1,TRBV4-3,TGCGCCAGCAGCCAAGTTGGGACAGGATACGGGCAACTGTTTTTT,CASSQVGTGYGQLFF
TRBJ2-5,.,.,TRBV5-1,TGCGCCAGCAGCTTGGTGCCGGGTAAGGAGACCCAGTACTTC,CASSLVPGKETQYF
TRBJ1-6,.,.,TRBV2,TGTGCCAGCATGGTTGAGGGATTCGTCGGGAGCTCACCCCTCCACTTT,CASMVEGFVGSSPLHF
TRBJ1-2,.,.,TRBV20-1,TGCAGTGTGGCCAATGGCTACACCTTC,CSVANGYTF
TRBJ2-5,.,.,TRBV6-1,TGTGCCAGCGGGGGAGGAGAGACCCAGTACTTC,CASGGGETQYF
TRBJ2-7,.,.,TRBV4-1,TGCGCCAGCAGCCCCGGGCAGGGGCCCTTTGGGGACGAGCAGTACTTC,CASSPGQGPFGDEQYF
TRBJ2-7,.,TRBD1,TRBV14,TGTGCCAGCAGACGGGACAGTCGCTACGAGCAGTACTTC,CASRRDSRYEQYF
TRBJ2-3,.,TRBD2,TRBV4-2,TGTGCCAGCAGCCAAGATTGGGCGGGAGGGAGCACAGATACGCAGTATTTT,CASSQDWAGGSTDTQYF
TRBJ2-5,.,.,TRBV5-1,TGCGCCAGCAGCTTGAGGTATGAAGAGACCCAGTACTTC,CASSLRYEETQYF
TRBJ1-1,.,.,TRBV18,TGTGCCAGCTCACCCTATAAGGGAATGGACACTGAAGCTTTCTTT,CASSPYKGMDTEAFF
TRBJ1-3,.,.,TRBV19,TGTGCCAGCGCCGGCTGGAGGGACACAGTCGGAAACACCATATATTTT,CASAGWRDTVGNTIYF
TRBJ2-4,once,.,TRBV19,TGTGCCAGTAGTATAGTCCCCGGACAGCCTCTAGCCAAAAACATTCAGTACTTC,CASSIVPGQPLAKNIQYF
TRBJ2-3,.,.,TRBV30,TGTGCCTGGAGTGTCTTACTAGCCTTCACAGATACGCAGTATTTT,CAWSVLLAFTDTQYF
TRBJ1-2,.,.,TRBV11-2,TGTGCCAGCAGCCCAGGACAGTCCTATGGCTACACCTTC,CASSPGQSYGYTF
TRBJ1-5,few,.,TRBV2,TGTGCCAGCAGTGAATTGGGGGGGTTCATGGGGCCGTCCCAGCATTTT,CASSELGGFMGPSQHF
TRBJ2-7,.,TRBD1,TRBV9,TGTGCCAGCAGCTCCGGACAGGGGGGCTACGAGCAGTACTTC,CASSSGQGGYEQYF
TRBJ2-2,.,.,TRBV19,TGTGCCAGTACCTCGGTCAGGCGCCAGAACACCGGGGAGCTGTTTTTT,CASTSVRRQNTGELFF
TRBJ1-2,.,TRBD1,TRBV30,TGTGCCTGGGAGGGGGACGGACAGGGGCACTATGGCCACACCTTC,CAWEGDGQGHYGHTF
TRBJ1-1,.,.,TRBV30,TGTGCCTGGGGTCGCGCAGTTGAAGCTTTCTTT,CAWGRAVEAFF
TRBJ2-2,.,.,TRBV5-1,TGCGCCAGCAGTCAGAACACCGGGGAGCTGTTTTTT,CASSQNTGELFF
TRBJ1-1,.,.,TRBV5-6,TGTGCCAGCAGCTTGCCCGCTACGCGGACTGAAGCTTTCTTT,CASSLPATRTEAFF
TRBJ2-7,.,.,TRBV6-1,TGTGCCAGCAGTGAAAACCTCCTTAGGGTGGACTTC,CASSENLLRVDF